This TCR beta chain was profiled in a study of cytomegalovirus exposure and HLA in healthy donors. Study-wide findings and caveats: The study assumed roughly uniform donor sequencing depth for presence/absence analyses. In an earlier analysis, most TCR beta V segments were productive about 87% or about 30% of the time.

The CDR3 length is 17 residues. V lost 3 bases, J lost 4 bases, and 10 bases stayed unmatched. The germline gives CDR1 SEHNR, CDR2 FQNEAQ (reference sequence). The study ran its PCR with 60 Vbeta and 13 Jbeta primers. Clones were sequenced by immunoSEQ multiplex PCR, and TCRdb holds only the in-frame ones, with some missing. The table records 150,000 to 170,000 clones, about 80% of them present only once. On this clone itself: Its target is unknown.

The TCR originated in a man aged 25-45 years in good health and CMV-seropositive. The chain couples TRBV7-9 to TRBJ1-4; the match to TRBD1 covers 8 bases. The source material was PBMCs. DNA of the CDR3: TGTGCCAGCAGCTTTCGGACAGGGACTTTCGATAATGAAAAACTGTTTTTT. Protein sequence: CASSFRTGTFDNEKLFF.